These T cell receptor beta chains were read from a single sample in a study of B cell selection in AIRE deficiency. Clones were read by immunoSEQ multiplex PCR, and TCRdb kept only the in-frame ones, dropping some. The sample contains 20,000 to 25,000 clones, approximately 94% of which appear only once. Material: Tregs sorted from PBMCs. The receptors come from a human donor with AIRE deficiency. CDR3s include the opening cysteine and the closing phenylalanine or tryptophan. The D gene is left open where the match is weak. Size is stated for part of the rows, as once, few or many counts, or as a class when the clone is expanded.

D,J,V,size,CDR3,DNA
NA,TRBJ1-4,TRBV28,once,CASSFANSKATNEKLFF,TGTGCCAGCAGTTTCGCCAACTCAAAAGCAACTAATGAAAAACTGTTTTTT
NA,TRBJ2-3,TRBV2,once,CASGRTATDTDTQYF,TGTGCCAGCGGGAGGACCGCGACTGACACAGATACGCAGTATTTT
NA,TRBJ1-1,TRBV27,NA,CASSPRRVSEAFF,TGTGCCAGCAGTCCACGGAGGGTCTCTGAAGCTTTCTTT
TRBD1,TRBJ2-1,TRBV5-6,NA,CASSLRTGGKGYNEQFF,TGTGCCAGCAGCTTGAGGACAGGGGGCAAGGGCTACAATGAGCAGTTCTTC
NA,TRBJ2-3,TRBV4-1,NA,CASSQELASRSDTQYF,TGCGCCAGCAGCCAAGAGCTCGCTAGTCGATCAGATACGCAGTATTTT
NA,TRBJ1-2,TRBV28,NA,CASSFWDYGYTF,TGTGCCAGCAGTTTTTGGGACTATGGCTACACCTTC
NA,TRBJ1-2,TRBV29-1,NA,CSAAGATGSGYTF,TGCAGCGCCGCAGGGGCCACGGGATCTGGCTACACCTTC
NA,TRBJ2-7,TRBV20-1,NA,CSARGSYEQYF,TGCAGTGCTAGAGGGTCCTACGAGCAGTACTTC
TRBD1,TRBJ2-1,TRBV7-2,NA,CASSPDRVQNNEQFF,TGTGCCAGCAGCCCCGACAGGGTGCAGAACAATGAGCAGTTCTTC
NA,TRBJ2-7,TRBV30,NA,CAWSRADGSYEQYF,TGTGCCTGGAGTCGGGCGGACGGGTCCTACGAGCAGTACTTC
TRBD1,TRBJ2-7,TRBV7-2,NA,CASSLVLDRIYEQYF,TGTGCCAGCAGCTTAGTTTTGGACAGGATCTACGAGCAGTACTTC
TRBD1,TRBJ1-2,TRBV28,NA,CASRGQRIDGYTF,TGTGCCAGCAGGGGACAGAGGATTGATGGCTACACCTTC
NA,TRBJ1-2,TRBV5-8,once,CASSLAGHTF,TGTGCCAGCAGCTTAGCAGGCCACACCTTC
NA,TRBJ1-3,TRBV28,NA,CASRRYRVRPGNTIYF,TGTGCCAGCAGGAGATACAGGGTGCGGCCTGGAAACACCATATATTTT
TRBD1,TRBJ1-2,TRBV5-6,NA,CASSRQGPSHGYTF,TGTGCCAGCAGCAGACAGGGTCCGTCCCATGGCTACACCTTC
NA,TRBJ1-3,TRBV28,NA,CASSLPGHLPLTNTIYF,TGTGCCAGCAGTTTACCGGGACACCTTCCCCTGACGAACACCATATATTTT
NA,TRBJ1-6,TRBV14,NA,CASSLYLAYNSPLHF,TGTGCCAGCAGCCTTTATTTGGCTTATAATTCACCCCTCCACTTT
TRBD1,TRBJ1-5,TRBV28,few,CASSFKRDSRYSNQPQHF,TGTGCCAGCAGTTTTAAGCGGGACAGCAGATATAGCAATCAGCCCCAGCATTTT
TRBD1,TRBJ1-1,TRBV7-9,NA,CASSPRTGSTEAFF,TGTGCCAGCAGCCCGCGGACAGGGAGCACTGAAGCTTTCTTT
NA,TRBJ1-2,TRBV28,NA,CASSPGGSSGYTF,TGTGCCAGCAGCCCGGGGGGGTCTTCTGGCTACACCTTC
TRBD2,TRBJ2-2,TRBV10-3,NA,CAISGTGRREGQVIAGELFF,TGTGCCATCAGTGGGACCGGTCGGCGGGAGGGCCAGGTTATCGCCGGGGAGCTGTTTTTT